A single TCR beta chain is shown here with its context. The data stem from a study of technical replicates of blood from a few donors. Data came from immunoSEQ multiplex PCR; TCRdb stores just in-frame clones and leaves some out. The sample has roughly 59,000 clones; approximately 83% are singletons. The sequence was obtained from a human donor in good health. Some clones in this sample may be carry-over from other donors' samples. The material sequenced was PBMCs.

CDR3 coding DNA: TGTGCCAGCAGCCTAGACGGTATATACGAGCAGTACTTC. Translating it yields CASSLDGIYEQYF. The chain links TRBV5-6 to TRBJ2-7, with D hard to call. There are 13 residues in the CDR3. Trimming removed 4 bases at V and 4 bases at J, with 12 bases between. Germline V lookup: CDR1 SGHDT, CDR2 YYEEEE.